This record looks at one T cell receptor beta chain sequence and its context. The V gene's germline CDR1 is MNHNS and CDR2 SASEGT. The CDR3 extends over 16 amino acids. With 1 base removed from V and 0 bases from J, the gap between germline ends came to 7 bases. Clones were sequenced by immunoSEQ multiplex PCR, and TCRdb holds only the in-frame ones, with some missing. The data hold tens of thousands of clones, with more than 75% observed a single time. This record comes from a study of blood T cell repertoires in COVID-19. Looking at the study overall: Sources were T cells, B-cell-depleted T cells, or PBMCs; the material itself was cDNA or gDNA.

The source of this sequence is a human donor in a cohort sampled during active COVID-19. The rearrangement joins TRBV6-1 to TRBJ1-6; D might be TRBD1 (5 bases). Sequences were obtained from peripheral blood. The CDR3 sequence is CASSEGTGSYNSPLHF. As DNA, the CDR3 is TGTGCCAGCAGTGAAGGTACAGGCTCCTATAATTCACCCCTCCACTTT.